This record covers a single T cell receptor (beta chain). The data derive from a study of T cell changes during pregnancy in multiple sclerosis. Libraries were prepared by immunoSEQ multiplex PCR; TCRdb keeps only in-frame clonotypes and omits some of them. The sample lists 40,000 to 55,000 clones; around 94% were seen once. The sequenced sample was CD4+ T cells from peripheral blood mononuclear cells, obtained in the third trimester of pregnancy. The receptor comes from a female donor with multiple sclerosis, enrolled in a pregnancy study.

The CDR3 region is CASSEGFVAGGQPQHF. The DNA of the CDR3 is TGTGCCAGCAGTGAGGGCTTTGTGGCAGGGGGACAGCCCCAGCATTTT. The chain has TRBV6-1 and TRBJ1-5, with 7 bases identical to TRBD1. V was pared by 3 bases and J by 7 bases, with 12 bases of the junction left unmatched. CDR1 and CDR2 (germline): MNHNS, SASEGT. The CDR3 has 16 amino acids.